The 31 T cell receptor beta chains in this list originate from one sample, sequenced in a study of blood T cell repertoires in COVID-19. Assay used: immunoSEQ multiplex PCR; TCRdb lists only in-frame clones, some missing. Here the sample spans 60,000 to 70,000 clones, about 74% being singletons. The source material was peripheral blood. These receptors were taken from a woman of 80 years or more with acute or convalescent COVID-19.

A few counts support this clone. CDR3 in amino acids: CASSFDTSGNTDTQYF. DNA for the CDR3: TGTGCCAGCAGTTTCGATACTAGCGGGAACACAGATACGCAGTATTTT. This rearrangement joins TRBV27 to TRBJ2-3; 10 bases fit TRBD2. V lost 3 bases and J lost 2; bases outside the gene matches: 5. In germline, CDR1 is MNHEY, CDR2 SMNVEV (reference sequence). The CDR3 contains 16 residues.

The chain recombines TRBV19 with TRBJ2-3; 13 bases line up with TRBD2. This CDR3 comprises 15 residues. J lost 5 bases, V lost 6 bases, and 5 bases had no gene match. Looked up from germline, CDR1 is LNHDA and CDR2 is SQIVND (reference sequence). In DNA form, the CDR3 reads TGTGCCAGTAGCAGGACTAGCGGGAGTGGAGATACGCAGTATTTT. Translating it yields CASSRTSGSGDTQYF.

V and J are TRBV7-2 and TRBJ2-5, with TRBD2 matching over 10 bases. CDR3 length: 17 residues. Trimming cost V 0 bases and J 1 base; bases outside gene matches: 5. Germline values: CDR1 SGHTA, CDR2 FQGNSA. The CDR3 sequence is CASSLAPLAGAQETQYF. In DNA, the CDR3 is TGTGCCAGCAGCTTAGCGCCTCTAGCGGGGGCCCAAGAGACCCAGTACTTC.

The CDR3 sequence is CASSSKREGRATEAFF. In nucleotides, the CDR3 is TGTGCCAGCAGCTCCAAACGGGAAGGGCGGGCGACTGAAGCTTTCTTT. The gene calls are TRBV7-8 and TRBJ1-1; unclear D gene. Germline V gene data show CDR1 as SGHVS and CDR2 as FQNEAQ. This CDR3 comprises 16 residues. V lost 4 bases, J lost 5 bases, and 20 bases lay in between.

This clone was detected a few times. The V call is TRBV19, the J call TRBJ1-2; 8 bases align to TRBD1. From germline, CDR1 is LNHDA and CDR2 SQIVND (reference sequence). The length of the CDR3 is 13 residues. The V gene end was trimmed by 5 bases and the J gene end by 7 bases; junction bases not matched to a gene: 6. DNA for the CDR3: TGTGCCAGTAGTGGCAGGGGGCGTCTTGGCTACACCTTC. It encodes CASSGRGRLGYTF.

The rearrangement links TRBV29-1 to TRBJ2-7; TRBD1 aligns across 9 bases. This CDR3 spans 14 amino acids. Germline trimming cut 1 base from V and 5 bases from J; bases unmatched to any gene: 6. CDR1 SQVTM and CDR2 ANQGSEA come from the germline V gene. CDR3 loop: CSVEGNRGPDEQYF. DNA of the CDR3: TGCAGCGTTGAAGGAAACAGGGGGCCCGACGAGCAGTACTTC.

The V call is TRBV7-2, the J call TRBJ2-2; 9 positions match TRBD2. V lost 7 bases to trimming and J lost 7 bases; unmatched junction nucleotides: 13. This CDR3 region has 16 residues. Germline loops: CDR1 SGHTA, CDR2 FQGNSA. CDR3 loop: CASKEAGGRALGELFF. As DNA, the CDR3 is TGTGCCAGCAAGGAGGCGGGCGGGAGGGCCCTCGGGGAGCTGTTTTTT.

This sequence joins TRBV29-1 and TRBJ2-3, with a possible D match to TRBD2 (5 bases). Germline V CDR1 and CDR2: SQVTM, ANQGSEA. The CDR3 has 11 amino acids. V was shortened by 6 bases and J by 1 base, with 5 bases between the two germline ends. CDR3 nucleotide sequence: TGCAGCGTGGAGGGCACAGATACGCAGTATTTT. Translating it yields CSVEGTDTQYF.

The chain has TRBV12-5 and TRBJ2-1; perhaps TRBD2 as D (6 bases). Between the trimmed V and J ends, which lost 6 bases and 4 bases, there was a span of 16 bases. The CDR3 has 15 residues. The germline V gene encodes CDR1 LGHNT and CDR2 FRNRAP. As DNA, the CDR3 is TGTGCTAGTGGCTCAGGAGGGCCAGGGTACAATGAGCAGTTCTTC. As protein: CASGSGGPGYNEQFF.

The V call is TRBV28, the J call TRBJ1-4; D possibly corresponds to TRBD1 (6 bases). Germline V gives CDR1 MDHEN, CDR2 SYDVKM. V lost 6 bases and J lost 0, with 17 bases in between. This CDR3 is 17 amino acids long. CDR3 nucleotide sequence: TGTGCCAGCAGCACCTCACGGACAGTGGCAACTAATGAAAAACTGTTTTTT. The encoded protein is CASSTSRTVATNEKLFF.

The V and J genes are TRBV5-4 and TRBJ2-3; TRBD1 is a possible D gene (5 bases). Germline CDR1 is SGHNT and CDR2 is YYREEE (reference sequence). This CDR3 contains 14 residues. Trimming took 4 bases from V and 2 from J, leaving 11 bases between them. The CDR3 loop reads CASSATADTDTQYF. CDR3 coding DNA: TGTGCCAGCAGCGCGACAGCTGACACAGATACGCAGTATTTT.

This clone was counted once. The V and J genes are TRBV5-1 and TRBJ2-1; TRBD1 matches 7 bases. This CDR3 is built from 16 residues. V lost 3 bases, J lost 0 bases, and 6 bases stayed unmatched. CDR1 is SGHRS, CDR2 YFSETQ, per germline. The CDR3 sequence: CASSYVRGLSYNEQFF. DNA of the CDR3: TGCGCCAGCAGCTACGTAAGGGGGCTCTCCTACAATGAGCAGTTCTTC.

The V gene is TRBV7-2, the J gene TRBJ2-5, with 12 nucleotides matching TRBD1. Germline loops: CDR1 SGHTA, CDR2 FQGNSA. The junction had 6 bases not matched to a gene; V was cut back by 4 bases and J by 6 bases. CDR3 length equals 15 residues. The chain's CDR3 is CASSYGTGGTKTQYF. CDR3 bases: TGTGCCAGCAGCTACGGGACAGGGGGCACGAAGACCCAGTACTTC.

The chain combines TRBV9 with TRBJ2-7; D not resolved. Germline V gene lookup returns CDR1 SGDLS and CDR2 YYNGEE. The ends were cut back, 0 bases at V and 0 bases at J, with 22 bases in the middle. This CDR3 has 19 residues. The CDR3 sequence is CASSVGLGVGPRSSYEQYF. For the CDR3, the DNA is TGTGCCAGCAGCGTAGGGCTTGGTGTAGGCCCCCGGAGCTCCTACGAGCAGTACTTC.

The rearrangement uses TRBV5-1 and TRBJ2-7, with TRBD2 as a possible D gene (6 bases). Germline assignment: CDR1 SGHRS and CDR2 YFSETQ. Trimming left V 5 bases short and J 5 bases short, with 11 bases between. The length of the CDR3 is 12 residues. The CDR3 sequence: CASSWSGDEQYF. In DNA, the CDR3 is TGCGCCAGCAGTTGGTCGGGGGACGAGCAGTACTTC.

The V call is TRBV6-6, the J call TRBJ2-7, with TRBD1 matching 9 bases. Germline V gene sequence: CDR1 MNHNY, CDR2 SVGAGI (reference sequence). The CDR3 length is 16 residues. V was clipped by 5 bases and J by 7 bases; unmatched bases: 15. CDR3 loop: CASSPGQGTRLKEQYF. The CDR3 region has the DNA TGTGCCAGCAGTCCCGGACAGGGGACCCGCCTAAAAGAGCAGTACTTC.

This clone showed up just a few times. The chain is built from TRBV11-2 and TRBJ2-7; D may be TRBD2 (5 bases). The V end lost 3 bases, the J end lost 7 bases, and 16 bases lay between the germline ends. The CDR3 covers 14 residues. Germline V gives CDR1 SGHAT, CDR2 FQNNGV. The CDR3, as DNA: TGTGCCAGCAGCTTCCGGGATTCTGGTCTAGAGCAGTACTTC. Translated: CASSFRDSGLEQYF. The whole variable domain, remainder taken from reference TRBV11-2 and TRBJ2-7, is EAGVAQSPRYKIIEKRQSVAFWCNPISGHATLYWYQQILGQGPKLLIQFQNNGVVDDSQLPKDRFSAERLKGVDSTLKIQPAKLEDSAVYLCASSFRDSGLEQYFGPGTRLTVT.

This clone was recorded a few times. The V gene is TRBV7-2, the J gene TRBJ1-3; 7 nucleotides line up with TRBD1. Germline V lookup: CDR1 SGHTA, CDR2 FQGNSA. Germline trimming cut 4 bases from V and 0 bases from J; bases unmatched to any gene: 3. The CDR3 is made up of 15 amino acids. CDR3 sequence reads: CASSSRQGSGNTIYF. The DNA of the CDR3 is TGTGCCAGCAGCTCCCGACAGGGCTCTGGAAACACCATATATTTT.

The V gene is TRBV18, the J gene TRBJ2-1; weak D call: TRBD1 (6 bases). Germline assignment: CDR1 KGHSH and CDR2 LQKENI. The V gene lost 0 bases and the J gene lost 0 bases, with 18 bases spanning the gap. The length of the CDR3 is 19 residues. The CDR3 region is CASSPPRGYYSISYNEQFF. The CDR3 DNA reads TGTGCCAGCTCACCACCAAGGGGGTATTACTCCATCTCCTACAATGAGCAGTTCTTC.

The rearrangement joins TRBV28 to TRBJ1-1, with 7 nucleotides matching TRBD1. V lost 5 bases, J lost 1 base, and 13 bases stayed unmatched. The CDR3 loop spans 17 amino acids. The germline gives CDR1 MDHEN, CDR2 SYDVKM. CDR3 sequence (DNA): TGTGCCAGCAGTCTCAACCCGACAGGGATAACGAACACTGAAGCTTTCTTT. It specifies CASSLNPTGITNTEAFF.

The chain carries TRBV5-1 and TRBJ2-2, with D possibly being TRBD2 (6 bases). Trimming took 4 bases from V and 5 from J, leaving 15 bases between them. The CDR3 has 15 amino acids. The germline V gene has CDR1 SGHRS and CDR2 YFSETQ. CDR3 protein: CASSREGLETGELFF. CDR3 bases: TGCGCCAGCAGCCGCGAGGGACTGGAGACCGGGGAGCTGTTTTTT.

This clone was detected a few times. The CDR3 reads CASSQRQGSYEQYF. CDR3 coding DNA: TGCGCCAGCAGCCAACGACAGGGGTCCTACGAGCAGTACTTC. The chain employs TRBV4-1 and TRBJ2-7, with 8 bases fitting TRBD1. J lost 1 base, V lost 2 bases, and 1 base had no gene match. Germline CDR1 MGHRA, CDR2 YSYEKL. The CDR3 consists of 14 residues.

V is TRBV4-1 and J is TRBJ2-3, with 11 bases fitting TRBD2. CDR3 size: 17 residues. CDR1 MGHRA and CDR2 YSYEKL come from the germline V gene. V was pared by 5 bases and J by 1 base, with 8 bases of the junction left unmatched. The CDR3 DNA follows: TGCGCCAGCAGCAAATTTACTAGCGGGAGCGGCACAGATACGCAGTATTTT. As protein: CASSKFTSGSGTDTQYF.

This chain connects TRBV7-2 to TRBJ2-1; D remains unclear. This CDR3 is 14 amino acids long. V was shortened by 7 bases and J by 10 bases, with 20 bases between the two germline ends. In germline, CDR1 is SGHTA, CDR2 FQGNSA. CDR3 DNA sequence: TGTGCCAGCACTGAATCTCCTGGCCTGTGGGAGCAGTTCTTC. Its protein product is CASTESPGLWEQFF.

The V gene is TRBV6-1, the J gene TRBJ2-5, with 10 nucleotides matching TRBD2. CDR1 MNHNS and CDR2 SASEGT come from the germline V gene. V was pared by 0 bases and J by 5 bases, with 6 bases of the junction left unmatched. The CDR3 extends over 16 amino acids. The DNA of the CDR3 is TGTGCCAGCAGTGAAGCCTCTCTAGCGGGAGTGGAGACCCAGTACTTC. As protein: CASSEASLAGVETQYF.

This clone was counted a single time. This chain uses TRBV28 with TRBJ1-2; 8 nucleotides line up with TRBD1. The CDR3 has 13 residues. J gave up 8 bases and V 3 bases, and 5 bases lay outside the gene matches. The germline CDR1 and CDR2 sequences are MDHEN and SYDVKM. The CDR3 DNA sequence: TGTGCCAGCAGTTTGGCACAGGGGGGAGGCTACACCTTC. Protein: CASSLAQGGGYTF.

The rearrangement links TRBV4-3 to TRBJ2-5; 14 bases fit TRBD2. J was trimmed by 8 bases and V by 0 bases; bases with no gene match: 14. Germline loops: CDR1 LGHNA, CDR2 YSLEER. CDR3 size: 19 residues. For the CDR3, the DNA is TGCGCCAGCAGCCAAGAAGCCTCGGGACTAGCGGGAGTTAGGAACACCCAGTACTTC. It specifies CASSQEASGLAGVRNTQYF.

In its sample, this clone was seen once. The chain links TRBV4-2 to TRBJ1-4, with 8 nucleotides matching TRBD1. The V segment lost 0 bases and the J segment 4 bases; nucleotides outside the gene matches: 10. The length of the CDR3 is 18 residues. The germline V gene has CDR1 LGHNA and CDR2 YNFKEQ. The CDR3 sequence is CASSQDRQGQGFNEKLFF. CDR3 in DNA: TGTGCCAGCAGCCAAGATCGGCAAGGACAGGGCTTTAATGAAAAACTGTTTTTT.

The rearrangement uses TRBV4-1 and TRBJ1-1; 10 bases agree with TRBD1. The V segment lost 6 bases and the J segment 2 bases; nucleotides outside the gene matches: 6. The CDR3 covers 15 residues. CDR1 MGHRA and CDR2 YSYEKL come from the germline V gene. This CDR3 is CASRAGQGVNTEAFF. CDR3 nucleotides: TGCGCCAGCAGAGCAGGACAGGGGGTAAACACTGAAGCTTTCTTT.

V and J are TRBV6-6 and TRBJ2-1; 7 bases are shared with TRBD2. The CDR3 has 16 residues. Trimming at V came to 2 bases and at J to 10 bases, leaving 14 bases not matched to a gene. Germline values: CDR1 MNHNY, CDR2 SVGAGI (reference sequence). CDR3 bases: TGTGCCAGCAGTTACACGACTAGCTACCGATCCCCGGAGCAGTTCTTC. Translation gives CASSYTTSYRSPEQFF.

CDR3 protein: CASNPSGRHYNEQFF. The DNA of the CDR3 is TGTGCCAGCAACCCCAGCGGGAGACACTACAATGAGCAGTTCTTC. The V gene is TRBV7-2, the J gene TRBJ2-1, with TRBD2 identical over 8 bases. Losses at the gene ends were 7 bases for V and 3 bases for J; bases not matched to a gene: 8. This CDR3 has 15 residues. Germline CDR1 SGHTA, CDR2 FQGNSA.